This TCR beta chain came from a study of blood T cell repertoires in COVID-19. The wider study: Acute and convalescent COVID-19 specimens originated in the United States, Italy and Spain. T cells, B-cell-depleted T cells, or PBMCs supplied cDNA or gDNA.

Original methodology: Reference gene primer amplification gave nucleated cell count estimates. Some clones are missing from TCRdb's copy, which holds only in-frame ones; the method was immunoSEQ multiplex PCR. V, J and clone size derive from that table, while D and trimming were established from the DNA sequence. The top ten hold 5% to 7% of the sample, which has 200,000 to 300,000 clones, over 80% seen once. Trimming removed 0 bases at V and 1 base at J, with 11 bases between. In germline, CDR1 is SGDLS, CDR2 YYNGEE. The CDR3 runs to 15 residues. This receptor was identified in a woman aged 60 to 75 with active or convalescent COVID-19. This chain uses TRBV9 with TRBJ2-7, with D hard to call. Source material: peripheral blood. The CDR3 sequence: CASSVGNRGSYEQYF. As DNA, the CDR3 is TGTGCCAGCAGCGTAGGCAATAGAGGTTCCTACGAGCAGTACTTC.